The clone carrying this TCR beta chain was seen many times. This same CDR3 is encoded by further DNA sequences in the sample. Using MiXCR, TCRdb reanalyzed the PCR reads. The sample records fewer than 35,000 clones, almost 30% being singletons. This CDR3 has 15 residues. The V end was cut by 4 bases, the J end by 6 bases, with 18 bases between. Germline V CDR1 and CDR2: SGHDN, FVKESK. Patients had received no treatment of any kind before thyroid surgery. The source of the sample is a study of metastatic and nonmetastatic thyroid tumors. This clonotype was sampled from a female donor with papillary thyroid cancer or a benign thyroid nodule (not recorded which). Some clones in this sample may be carry-over from other donors' samples. Sequencing was performed on blood. The V and J genes are TRBV14 and TRBJ1-1, with D perhaps TRBD1 (6 bases). The CDR3 protein is CASSLGPGALAEAFF. CDR3 in DNA: TGTGCCAGCAGCCTTGGCCCAGGGGCCTTAGCTGAAGCTTTCTTT.